The sequence of this TCR beta chain was determined in a study of T cells in Graves' hyperthyroidism and ophthalmopathy. Study findings and constraints: Among thyroid clonotypes expanded above 0.001, most also appeared in blood. Ophthalmopathy cases were set apart from stable hyperthyroidism by a 13 V-J model.

This clonotype was counted many times. Antigen unknown. RNA transcripts yielded amplified TCR beta CDR3 regions. The HTBI set primed first-round TCR CDR3 RT-PCR. TCRdb re-derived calls from the multiplex PCR reads in MiXCR, one entry per CDR3 protein. The repertoire holds roughly 57,000 distinct CDR3 sequences, with roughly 58% as singletons. Sequencing was carried out using blood. This TCR was recovered from a woman between 55 and 75 years old with Graves' ophthalmopathy.

CDR3: CASSDRTGGRINYGYTF. In DNA form, the CDR3 reads TGTGCCAGCAGTGACCGGACAGGGGGGAGGATTAACTATGGCTACACCTTC. The chain employs TRBV6-1 and TRBJ1-2; 10 bases agree with TRBD1. Germline CDR1 reads MNHNS; CDR2 reads SASEGT. With 3 bases clipped from V and 1 base from J, the junction kept 8 bases outside the gene matches. The length of the CDR3 is 17 residues.